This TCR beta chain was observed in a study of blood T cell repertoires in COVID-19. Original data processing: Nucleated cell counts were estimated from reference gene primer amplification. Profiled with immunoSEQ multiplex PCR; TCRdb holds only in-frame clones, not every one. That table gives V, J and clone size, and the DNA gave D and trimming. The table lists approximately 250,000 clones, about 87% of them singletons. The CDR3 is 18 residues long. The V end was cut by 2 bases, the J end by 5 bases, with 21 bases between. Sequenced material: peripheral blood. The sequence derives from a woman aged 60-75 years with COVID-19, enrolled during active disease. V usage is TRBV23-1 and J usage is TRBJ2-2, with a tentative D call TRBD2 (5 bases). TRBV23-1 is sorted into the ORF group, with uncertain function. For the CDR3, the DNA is TGCGCCAGCAGTCAAGAGTTTAAGGAGAAAACGGGAACCGGGGAGCTGTTTTTT. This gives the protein CASSQEFKEKTGTGELFF.